This entry lists 9 T cell receptor beta chains sequenced from one sample in a study of blood T cell repertoires in COVID-19. Profiling relied on immunoSEQ multiplex PCR, and the TCRdb table lists in-frame clones only, not all of them. The sample shows roughly 150,000 clones, roughly 80% of them seen only once. Sequenced input: peripheral blood. Source of these receptors: a man between 65 and 85 years old with active or convalescent COVID-19.

The chain couples TRBV24-1 to TRBJ2-3; 7 nucleotides agree with TRBD1. Germline CDR1 is KGHDR and CDR2 is SFDVKD. The CDR3 loop spans 13 amino acids. V shed 2 bases and J 10 bases; nucleotides not matched to a gene: 5. CDR3 DNA: TGTGCCACCAGTGATTATGACAGGGACCCGCAGTATTTT. The encoded protein is CATSDYDRDPQYF.

The table lists this clone with a count of one. This chain links TRBV7-9 with TRBJ1-3; unclear D gene. The V end lost 1 base, the J end lost 4 bases, and 5 bases lay between the germline ends. CDR1 is SEHNR, CDR2 FQNEAQ, per germline (reference sequence). This CDR3 region has 13 residues. The CDR3 sequence is CASSLGEGNTIYF. The CDR3 DNA sequence: TGTGCCAGCAGCTTAGGCGAAGGAAACACCATATATTTT.

The chain employs TRBV2 and TRBJ2-3; 11 bases map to TRBD1. V shed 6 bases, J shed 4 bases, and the junction held 3 bases outside the gene matches. Germline CDR1 SNHLY, CDR2 FYNNEI. This CDR3 is 14 amino acids long. In DNA, the CDR3 is TGTGCCAGCAGCGGACAGGGGGCGTCAGATACGCAGTATTTT. It encodes CASSGQGASDTQYF.

The rearrangement joins TRBV3-1 (or the pseudogene TRBV3-2) to TRBJ2-2; D might be TRBD2 (5 bases). This CDR3 comprises 17 residues. Per the germline V gene, CDR1 is LGHDT and CDR2 is YNNKEL (reference sequence). Deletions cut 2 bases from V and 0 bases from J, with 13 bases between. The CDR3 coding sequence is TGTGCCAGCAGCCAACTAGGAGGCGCCGCGAACACCGGGGAGCTGTTTTTT. This codes for CASSQLGGAANTGELFF.

The V call is TRBV15, the J call TRBJ1-1; no reliable D call. The germline V and J ends were trimmed by 0 bases and 1 base, with 9 bases remaining between them. This CDR3 has 15 residues. Germline CDR1 LNHNV, CDR2 YYDKDF (reference sequence). The CDR3 loop is CATSRDRRGNTEAFF. DNA of the CDR3: TGTGCCACCAGCAGAGATCGACGGGGGAACACTGAAGCTTTCTTT.

The chain combines TRBV7-9 with TRBJ2-5; the match to TRBD2 covers 8 bases. The CDR3 is made up of 14 amino acids. Trimming took 2 bases from V and 5 from J; bases not matched to a gene: 4. The germline CDR1 and CDR2 sequences are SEHNR and FQNEAQ (reference sequence). For the CDR3, the DNA is TGTGCCAGCAGCTTACGGACGGGGGGGGAGACCCAGTACTTC. It translates to CASSLRTGGETQYF.

The chain employs TRBV7-9 and TRBJ2-7; possible D gene TRBD1, 5 bases. Trimming pared 5 bases from V and 5 bases from J, leaving 13 bases between. The CDR3 runs 13 residues. The germline gives CDR1 SEHNR, CDR2 FQNEAQ (reference sequence). DNA for the CDR3: TGTGCCAGCAGCGCCAGGGATACCGACGAGCAGTACTTC. Translating gives CASSARDTDEQYF.

The chain has TRBV6-6 and TRBJ1-6; D not certain. CDR3 length: 15 residues. CDR1 is MNHNY, CDR2 SVGAGI, per germline (reference sequence). V was cut by 2 bases and J by 6 bases, with 11 bases left in between. CDR3 amino acids: CASSYTIGSNSPLHF. The CDR3 coding sequence is TGTGCCAGCAGTTACACTATAGGGAGTAATTCACCCCTCCACTTT.

The chain recombines TRBV30 with TRBJ1-1; TRBD1 matches at 7 bases. V lost 3 bases and J lost 4; bases outside the gene matches: 5. The V gene's germline CDR1 is GTSNPN and CDR2 SVGIG (reference sequence). There are 13 residues in the CDR3. The CDR3 DNA reads as TGTGCCTGGAGGAGACAGGGCTTCACTGAAGCTTTCTTT. This encodes CAWRRQGFTEAFF.